The entry that follows covers one T cell receptor (beta chain) sequence. Trimming cost V 0 bases and J 1 base, with 11 bases left between them. Germline V gene sequence: CDR1 SGHAT, CDR2 FQNNGV. This CDR3 region has 16 residues. This sample is part of a study of blood T cell repertoires in COVID-19. This table comes from immunoSEQ multiplex PCR, and its TCRdb copy is limited to in-frame clones, with some not included. The top ten hold over 7% of the sample, which has about 140,000 clones, 80% to 85% seen once. Source material: peripheral blood. The gene calls are TRBV11-2 and TRBJ2-3, with D possibly being TRBD2 (5 bases). The sequence came from a human donor in a cohort sampled during active COVID-19. The CDR3 sequence: CASSLDHRGRTDTQYF. The CDR3 DNA is TGTGCCAGCAGCTTAGATCACCGGGGTCGCACAGATACGCAGTATTTT.